Below are 27 T cell receptor beta chains sequenced from a single sample in a study of a mutant IDH1 vaccine in newly diagnosed glioma. Time point: baseline, week 1 (first vaccination visit). Treatment denoted: pre-vaccination baseline after standard-of-care therapy. Some clones are missing from TCRdb's copy, which holds only in-frame ones; the method was immunoSEQ multiplex PCR. The table shows about 32,000 clones, with roughly four fifths occurring only once. The material was PBMCs, obtained from a glioma patient treated with radiotherapy, temozolomide or both. Every receptor here comes from a man younger than 45 with glioma.

CDR3 nucleotides: TGTGCCAGCAGCTCGGGCTCCTACGAGCAGTACTTC. It encodes CASSSGSYEQYF. The chain recombines TRBV6-6 with TRBJ2-7; D gene unclear. This CDR3 has 12 residues. With 6 bases removed from V and 0 bases from J, the gap between germline ends came to 6 bases. Germline loops: CDR1 MNHNY, CDR2 SVGAGI (reference sequence).

The chain uses TRBV30 and TRBJ2-3, with a weak D call TRBD2 (5 bases). This CDR3 has 16 amino acids. Deletions cut 3 bases from V and 1 base from J, with 17 bases between. The germline V gene has CDR1 GTSNPN and CDR2 SVGIG (reference sequence). The CDR3 DNA reads as TGTGCCTGGAGCCCAGCCCCTAGCCCCGGCACAGATACGCAGTATTTT. This gives the protein CAWSPAPSPGTDTQYF. Variable domain in full (rest from reference TRBV30 and TRBJ2-3): SQTIHQWPATLVQPVGSPLSLECTVEGTSNPNLYWYRQAAGRGLQLLFYSVGIGQISSEVPQNLSASRPQDRQFILSSKKLLLSDSGFYLCAWSPAPSPGTDTQYFGPGTRLTVL.

DNA of the CDR3: TGCAGCGTTAAGGTCCCGAACACCGGGGAGCTGTTTTTT. Residues: CSVKVPNTGELFF. The chain uses TRBV29-1 and TRBJ2-2; D is undetermined. This CDR3 has 13 residues. V lost 5 bases, J lost 0 bases, and 7 bases lay in between. The V gene's germline CDR1 is SQVTM and CDR2 ANQGSEA.

The chain carries TRBV10-3 and TRBJ2-7; D is ambiguous. Germline V CDR1 and CDR2: ENHRY, SYGVKD. This CDR3 region has 13 residues. V was shortened by 3 bases and J by 5 bases, with 11 bases between the two germline ends. The CDR3 nucleotides read TGTGCCATCAGTGATTGGGGTCCGGACGAGCAGTACTTC. Residues: CAISDWGPDEQYF.

The rearrangement uses TRBV20-1 and TRBJ2-3; unclear D gene. From germline, CDR1 is DFQATT and CDR2 SNEGSKA (reference sequence). This CDR3 contains 11 residues. Trimming took off 5 bases at V and 6 bases at J, with 9 bases between the two ends. CDR3 protein: CSASPRDTQYF. Here the CDR3 DNA reads TGCAGTGCTTCGCCCCGGGATACGCAGTATTTT.

The chain employs TRBV27 and TRBJ2-1; the D call may be TRBD1 or TRBD2 (6 bases each). This CDR3 is 14 amino acids long. Between the trimmed V and J ends, which lost 1 base and 5 bases, there was a span of 9 bases. CDR1 and CDR2 (germline): MNHEY, SMNVEV (reference sequence). This CDR3 reads CASSLWGAHNEQFF. CDR3 DNA sequence: TGTGCCAGCAGTTTATGGGGGGCCCACAATGAGCAGTTCTTC.

The chain has TRBV4-1 and TRBJ1-3; 8 bases are shared with TRBD1. The J segment lost 2 bases and the V segment lost 4 bases, leaving 7 bases of the junction unmatched. The CDR3 is made up of 16 amino acids. CDR1 is MGHRA and CDR2 is YSYEKL in the germline V gene. The CDR3 spells CASSPRQGKAGNTIYF. The CDR3 coding sequence is TGCGCCAGCAGCCCAAGACAGGGGAAGGCTGGAAACACCATATATTTT.

This chain joins TRBV7-9 and TRBJ1-1; 9 bases are a match to TRBD1. The CDR3 is 13 amino acids. The germline CDR1 and CDR2 sequences are SEHNR and FQNEAQ (reference sequence). V shed 5 bases and J 6 bases; nucleotides not matched to a gene: 4. The CDR3 sequence: CASSPRQGAEAFF. CDR3 nucleotide sequence: TGTGCCAGCAGCCCAAGACAGGGGGCTGAAGCTTTCTTT.

This rearrangement joins TRBV5-8 to TRBJ1-2; D is uncertain. Trimming took 6 bases from V and 10 from J, leaving 10 bases between them. Germline loops: CDR1 SGHTS, CDR2 YDEGEE. The CDR3 spans 10 residues. The CDR3 sequence is CASTLRAYTF. Written as DNA, the CDR3 is TGTGCCAGCACCCTCCGGGCCTACACCTTC.

V usage is TRBV9 and J usage is TRBJ2-7, with TRBD1 matching 8 bases. CDR3 length: 14 amino acids. Germline lookup yields CDR1 SGDLS and CDR2 YYNGEE. Unmatched junction bases numbered 6, after V lost 3 bases and J lost 4 bases. DNA for the CDR3: TGTGCCAGCAGCGACGGGACAGGATTTTACGAGCAGTACTTC. As protein: CASSDGTGFYEQYF.

The rearrangement uses TRBV5-4 and TRBJ2-1, with D perhaps assigned TRBD1 or TRBD2 (7 bases each). Germline V CDR1 and CDR2: SGHNT, YYREEE (reference sequence). Trimming took 6 bases from V and 7 from J, leaving 23 bases between them. The CDR3 is 16 residues long. The CDR3 DNA sequence: TGTGCCAGCACCTCCGGAGGGGGAGGGGGCACGAATGAGCAGTTCTTC. This encodes CASTSGGGGGTNEQFF.

The V and J genes are TRBV4-3 and TRBJ2-1; TRBD2 matches at 7 bases. The CDR3 is 15 amino acids. Germline assignment: CDR1 LGHNA and CDR2 YSLEER. V trimming: 0 bases; J trimming: 8 bases; junction bases outside the gene matches: 7. CDR3 region: CASSQEMRGIHEQFF. CDR3 bases: TGCGCCAGCAGCCAAGAGATGCGGGGGATTCATGAGCAGTTCTTC.

The chain uses TRBV2 and TRBJ1-5; D is ambiguous. The germline gives CDR1 SNHLY, CDR2 FYNNEI. V dropped 6 bases and J dropped 2 bases, with 17 bases sitting between them. The CDR3 totals 16 residues. The CDR3 is CASSEDGLGGNQPQHF. As DNA, the CDR3 is TGTGCCAGCAGCGAGGACGGTTTGGGTGGCAATCAGCCCCAGCATTTT.

The chain couples TRBV5-4 to TRBJ2-7; 8 bases match TRBD1. The germline CDR1 and CDR2 sequences are SGHNT and YYREEE (reference sequence). The CDR3 covers 15 residues. The V segment lost 0 bases and the J segment 3 bases; nucleotides outside the gene matches: 5. For the CDR3, the DNA is TGTGCCAGCAGCTTGGAGACAGGGGCGTTCTACGAGCAGTACTTC. It encodes CASSLETGAFYEQYF.

The chain employs TRBV15 and TRBJ2-5, with D perhaps matching TRBD1 or TRBD2 (5 bases each). The CDR3 length is 14 residues. Trimming pared 0 bases from V and 5 bases from J, leaving 10 bases between. The germline CDR1 and CDR2 sequences are LNHNV and YYDKDF (reference sequence). Written as DNA, the CDR3 is TGTGCCACCAGCAGAGATCGGGGCTTGGAGACCCAGTACTTC. Protein: CATSRDRGLETQYF. The full variable domain, with the rest looked up from reference TRBV15 and TRBJ2-5, is DAMVIQNPRYQVTQFGKPVTLSCSQTLNHNVMYWYQQKSSQAPKLLFHYYDKDFNNEADTPDNFQSRRPNTSFCFLDIRSPGLGDTAMYLCATSRDRGLETQYFGPGTRLLVL.

The chain employs TRBV4-1 and TRBJ1-2; 7 nucleotides align to TRBD1. This CDR3 has 17 residues. In germline, CDR1 is MGHRA, CDR2 YSYEKL. The junction had 16 bases not matched to a gene; V was cut back by 5 bases and J by 4 bases. Here the CDR3 DNA reads TGCGCCAGCAGCGCACAATCAGGGGGTGCCGTCTTCTATGGCTACACCTTC. Its translation is CASSAQSGGAVFYGYTF.

V is TRBV5-1 and J is TRBJ1-1, with a possible D match to TRBD1 (6 bases). Trimming stripped 4 bases from V and 3 bases from J, with 16 bases between. The CDR3 has 15 residues. Looked up from germline, CDR1 is SGHRS and CDR2 is YFSETQ. As DNA, the CDR3 is TGCGCCAGCAGCCAGAAGACAGGTCGGGACACTGAAGCTTTCTTT. It yields the protein CASSQKTGRDTEAFF.

CDR3 in amino acids: CSVETGQDLYGYTF. In DNA form, the CDR3 reads TGCAGCGTTGAAACGGGACAGGATCTCTATGGCTACACCTTC. V and J are TRBV29-1 and TRBJ1-2, with TRBD1 matching over 8 bases. Germline V gene sequence: CDR1 SQVTM, CDR2 ANQGSEA. V shed 2 bases and J 4 bases; nucleotides not matched to a gene: 6. The CDR3 extends over 14 amino acids.

The chain employs TRBV10-3 and TRBJ1-2; TRBD1 agrees at 11 bases. The germline CDR1 and CDR2 sequences are ENHRY and SYGVKD. The junction had 12 bases not matched to a gene; V was cut back by 6 bases and J by 6 bases. The CDR3 has 16 residues. CDR3 in DNA: TGTGCCATCAGCCCAAATTCAGGACAGGGGGCGCATGGCTACACCTTC. Its protein product is CAISPNSGQGAHGYTF.

A few counts support this clone. The chain links TRBV4-1 to TRBJ2-7; no reliable D call. The CDR3 contains 15 residues. CDR1 is MGHRA, CDR2 YSYEKL, per germline. V was cut by 1 base and J by 0 bases, with 10 bases left in between. In DNA, the CDR3 is TGCGCCAGCAGCCAAGGCTACGAGAGCTCCTACGAGCAGTACTTC. Translated, it gives CASSQGYESSYEQYF.

This clone was detected a few times. The rearrangement joins TRBV5-1 to TRBJ2-7; no clear D. The V end lost 9 bases, the J end lost 3 bases, and 13 bases lay between the germline ends. Per the germline V gene, CDR1 is SGHRS and CDR2 is YFSETQ. The CDR3 covers 12 residues. This chain's CDR3 is CATSTEGYEQYF. CDR3 DNA sequence: TGCGCCACCTCAACCGAAGGCTACGAGCAGTACTTC.

This chain uses TRBV5-4 with TRBJ2-7, with 11 bases lining up with TRBD2. The junction had 5 bases not matched to a gene; V was cut back by 2 bases and J by 7 bases. The germline V gene has CDR1 SGHNT and CDR2 YYREEE (reference sequence). CDR3 length equals 14 residues. CDR3 loop: CASSFLAGGEEQYF. In nucleotides, the CDR3 is TGTGCCAGCAGCTTTCTAGCGGGGGGTGAAGAGCAGTACTTC.

The chain recombines TRBV5-1 with TRBJ1-1, with 8 bases matching TRBD1. V lost 3 bases and J lost 4; bases outside the gene matches: 5. Germline V gene sequence: CDR1 SGHRS, CDR2 YFSETQ. The CDR3 contains 14 residues. In DNA form, the CDR3 reads TGCGCCAGCAGCTCGACAGGGGTTCTCACTGAAGCTTTCTTT. The encoded protein is CASSSTGVLTEAFF.

The chain carries TRBV19 and TRBJ2-5; TRBD1 agrees at 7 bases. This CDR3 is 13 amino acids long. J lost 3 bases, V lost 4 bases, and 2 bases had no gene match. Germline values: CDR1 LNHDA, CDR2 SQIVND (reference sequence). The CDR3 loop is CASSTDREETQYF. DNA for the CDR3: TGTGCCAGTAGTACTGACAGGGAAGAGACCCAGTACTTC.

This chain connects TRBV27 to TRBJ1-1; D is unclear. V was shortened by 6 bases and J by 8 bases, with 10 bases between the two germline ends. CDR3 length equals 11 residues. Germline loops: CDR1 MNHEY, CDR2 SMNVEV (reference sequence). The CDR3: CASSPNREAFF. In DNA form, the CDR3 reads TGTGCCAGCAGCCCTAACCGAGAAGCTTTCTTT.

V and J are TRBV5-6 and TRBJ2-3; TRBD2 matches at 13 bases. Germline V gene sequence: CDR1 SGHDT, CDR2 YYEEEE. After removal of 5 bases from V and 2 bases from J, the junction contained 5 bases not matched to a gene. The CDR3 covers 16 residues. The CDR3 reads CASRQLAGGFTDTQYF. In DNA, the CDR3 is TGTGCCAGCAGACAACTAGCGGGGGGGTTCACAGATACGCAGTATTTT.

The J gene is TRBJ1-1, the V gene TRBV9, with D hard to call. Germline V gene sequence: CDR1 SGDLS, CDR2 YYNGEE. The CDR3 runs to 14 residues. Trimming stripped 0 bases from V and 5 bases from J, with 11 bases between. CDR3 region: CASSVVGGKTEAFF. CDR3 in DNA: TGTGCCAGCAGCGTAGTGGGAGGAAAAACTGAAGCTTTCTTT.